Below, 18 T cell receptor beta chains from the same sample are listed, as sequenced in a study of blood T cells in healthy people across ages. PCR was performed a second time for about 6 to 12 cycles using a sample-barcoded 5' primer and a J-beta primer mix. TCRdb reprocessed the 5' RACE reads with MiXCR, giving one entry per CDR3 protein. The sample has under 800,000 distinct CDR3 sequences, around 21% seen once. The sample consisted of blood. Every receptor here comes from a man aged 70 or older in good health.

The CDR3 DNA reads as TGTGCCAGCAGCGTTTCCGGTGAGGCGCCGTATTTT. Protein: CASSVSGEAPYF. The chain uses TRBV9 and TRBJ2-3; D is unresolved. CDR1 and CDR2 (germline): SGDLS, YYNGEE. The CDR3 runs 12 residues. The V end was cut by 2 bases, the J end by 14 bases, with 15 bases between. The variable domain in full, with the rest retrieved from reference TRBV9 and TRBJ2-3, is DSGVTQTPKHLITATGQRVTLRCSPRSGDLSVYWYQQSLDQGLQFLIQYYNGEERAKGNILERFSAQQFPDLHSELNLSSLELGDSALYFCASSVSGEAPYFGPGTRLTVL.

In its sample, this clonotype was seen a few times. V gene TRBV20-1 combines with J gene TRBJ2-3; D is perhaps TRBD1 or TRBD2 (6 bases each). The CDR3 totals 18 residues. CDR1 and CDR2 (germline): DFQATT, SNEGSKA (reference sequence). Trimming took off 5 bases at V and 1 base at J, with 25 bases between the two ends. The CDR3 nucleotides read TGCAGTGCTGCGAAAGGCGCGGGACAAGGGGAAGGCACAGATACGCAGTATTTT. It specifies CSAAKGAGQGEGTDTQYF.

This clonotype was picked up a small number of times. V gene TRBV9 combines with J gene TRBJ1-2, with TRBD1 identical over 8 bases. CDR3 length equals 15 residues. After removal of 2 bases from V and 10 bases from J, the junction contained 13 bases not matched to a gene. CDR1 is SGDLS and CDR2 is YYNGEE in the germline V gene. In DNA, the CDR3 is TGTGCCAGCAGCGTTGGCAGGGGGCGGACGAACGCCTACACCTTC. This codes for CASSVGRGRTNAYTF.

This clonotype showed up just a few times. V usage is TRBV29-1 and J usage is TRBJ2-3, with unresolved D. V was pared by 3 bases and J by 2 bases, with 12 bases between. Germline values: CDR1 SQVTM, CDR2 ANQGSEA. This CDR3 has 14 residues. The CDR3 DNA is TGCAGCGTTGATCTTGGGCTCCCCACAGATACGCAGTATTTT. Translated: CSVDLGLPTDTQYF.

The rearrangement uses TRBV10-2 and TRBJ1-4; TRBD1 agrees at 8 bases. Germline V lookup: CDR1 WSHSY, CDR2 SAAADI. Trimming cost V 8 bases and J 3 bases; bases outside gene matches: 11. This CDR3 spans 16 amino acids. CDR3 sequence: CASGGGLTGANEKLFF. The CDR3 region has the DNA TGCGCCAGCGGTGGGGGTTTGACAGGGGCTAATGAAAAACTGTTTTTT.

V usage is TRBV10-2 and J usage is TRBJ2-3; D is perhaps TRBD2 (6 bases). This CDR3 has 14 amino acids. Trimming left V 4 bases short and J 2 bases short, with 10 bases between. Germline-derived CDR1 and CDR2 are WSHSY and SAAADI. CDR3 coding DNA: TGCGCCAGCAGTGTAAGGACTACCACAGATACGCAGTATTTT. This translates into CASSVRTTTDTQYF.

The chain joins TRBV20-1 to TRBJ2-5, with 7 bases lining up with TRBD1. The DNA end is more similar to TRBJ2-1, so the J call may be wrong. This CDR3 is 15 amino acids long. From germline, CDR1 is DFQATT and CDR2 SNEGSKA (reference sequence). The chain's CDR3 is CSAREPGQNYNEQFF. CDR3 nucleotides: TGCAGTGCTAGAGAACCGGGACAGAACTACAATGAGCAGTTCTTC.

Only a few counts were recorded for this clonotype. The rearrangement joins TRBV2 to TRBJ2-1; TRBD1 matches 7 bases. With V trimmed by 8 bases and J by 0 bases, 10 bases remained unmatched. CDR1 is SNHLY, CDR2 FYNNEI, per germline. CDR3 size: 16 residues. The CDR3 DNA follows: TGTGCCAGCGGGAGTCCCCCAGGGGGCTCCTACAATGAGCAGTTCTTC. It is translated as CASGSPPGGSYNEQFF. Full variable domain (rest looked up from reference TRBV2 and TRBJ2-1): EPEVTQTPSHQVTQMGQEVILRCVPISNHLYFYWYRQILGQKVEFLVSFYNNEISEKSEIFDDQFSVERPDGSNFTLKIRSTKLEDSAMYFCASGSPPGGSYNEQFFGPGTRLTVL.

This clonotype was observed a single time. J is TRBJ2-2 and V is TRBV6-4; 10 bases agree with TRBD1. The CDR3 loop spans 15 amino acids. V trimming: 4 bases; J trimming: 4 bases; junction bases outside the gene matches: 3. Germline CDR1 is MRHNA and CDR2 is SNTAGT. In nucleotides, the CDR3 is TGTGCCAGCAGTGGGACAGGGGGGAGCACCGGGGAGCTGTTTTTT. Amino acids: CASSGTGGSTGELFF.

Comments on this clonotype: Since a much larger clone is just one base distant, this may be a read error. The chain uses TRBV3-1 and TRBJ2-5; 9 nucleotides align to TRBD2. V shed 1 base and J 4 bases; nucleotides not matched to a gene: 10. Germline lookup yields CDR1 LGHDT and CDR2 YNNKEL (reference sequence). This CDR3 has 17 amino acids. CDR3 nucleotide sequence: TGTGCCAGCAGCCAAGGTAGCGGGAGCAGTCCTAGAGAGACCCAGTACTTC. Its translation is CASSQGSGSSPRETQYF.

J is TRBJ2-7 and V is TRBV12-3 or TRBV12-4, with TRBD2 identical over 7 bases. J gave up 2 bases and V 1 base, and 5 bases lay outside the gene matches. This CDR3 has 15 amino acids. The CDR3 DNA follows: TGTGCCAGCAGTTTAGTTGGACTAGGAGCCTACGAGCAGTACTTC. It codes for CASSLVGLGAYEQYF.

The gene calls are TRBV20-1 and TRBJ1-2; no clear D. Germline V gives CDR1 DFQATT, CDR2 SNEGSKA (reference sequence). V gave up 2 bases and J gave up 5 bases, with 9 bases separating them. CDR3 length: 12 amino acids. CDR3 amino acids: CSARPSLYGYTF. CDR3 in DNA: TGCAGTGCTAGACCCTCACTTTATGGCTACACCTTC.

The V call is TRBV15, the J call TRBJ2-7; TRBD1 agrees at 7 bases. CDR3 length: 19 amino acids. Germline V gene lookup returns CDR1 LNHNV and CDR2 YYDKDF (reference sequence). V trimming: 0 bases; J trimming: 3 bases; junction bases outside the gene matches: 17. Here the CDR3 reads CATSRDMGQTGLDHYEQYF. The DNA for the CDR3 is TGTGCCACCAGCAGAGATATGGGGCAGACAGGGTTGGACCACTACGAGCAGTACTTC.

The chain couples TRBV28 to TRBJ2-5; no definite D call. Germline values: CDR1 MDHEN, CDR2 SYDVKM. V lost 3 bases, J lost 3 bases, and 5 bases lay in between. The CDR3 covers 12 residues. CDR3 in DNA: TGTGCCAGCAGTTTCGCTGAAGAGACCCAGTACTTC. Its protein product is CASSFAEETQYF. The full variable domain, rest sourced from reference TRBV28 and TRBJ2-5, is DVKVTQSSRYLVKRTGEKVFLECVQDMDHENMFWYRQDPGLGLRLIYFSYDVKMKEKGDIPEGYSVSREKKERFSLILESASTNQTSMYLCASSFAEETQYFGPGTRLLVL.

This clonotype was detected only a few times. The CDR3 DNA sequence: TGTGCCATCACCCCCGACAGGGACTACGAGCAGTACTTC. Its protein product is CAITPDRDYEQYF. V gene TRBV10-3 combines with J gene TRBJ2-1, with 7 bases identical to TRBD1. The J call may be incorrect, as the DNA end agrees better with TRBJ2-7. This CDR3 comprises 13 residues. CDR1 and CDR2 (germline): ENHRY, SYGVKD.

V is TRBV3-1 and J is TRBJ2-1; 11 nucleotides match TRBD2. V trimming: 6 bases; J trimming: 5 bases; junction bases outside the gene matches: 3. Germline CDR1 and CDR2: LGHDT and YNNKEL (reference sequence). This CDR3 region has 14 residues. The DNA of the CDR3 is TGTGCCAGCAGTGAACTAGCGGGAGACAATGAGCAGTTCTTC. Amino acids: CASSELAGDNEQFF.

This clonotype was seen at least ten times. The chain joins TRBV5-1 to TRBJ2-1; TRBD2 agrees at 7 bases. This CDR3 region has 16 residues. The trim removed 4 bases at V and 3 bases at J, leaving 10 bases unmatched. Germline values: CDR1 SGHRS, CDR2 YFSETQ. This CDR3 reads CASSGGLGGVYNEQFF. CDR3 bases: TGCGCCAGCAGCGGAGGACTAGGAGGGGTCTACAATGAGCAGTTCTTC.

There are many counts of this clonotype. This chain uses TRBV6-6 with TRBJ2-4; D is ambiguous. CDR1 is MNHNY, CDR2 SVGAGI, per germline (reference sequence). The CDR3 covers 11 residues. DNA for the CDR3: TGTGTAGTGGGGGCCAAAAACATTCAGTACTTC. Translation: CVVGAKNIQYF.